The 10 T cell receptor beta chains below all came from one sample that was sequenced in a study of vaccination and CD4 T cells after COVID-19. The antigens these receptors bind are not known. The study sequenced cultured CD4+ T cell DNA using the Oncomine TCR Beta short-read assay. TCRdb called the PCR reads again in MiXCR, with one record for every CDR3 protein. This table holds approximately 17,000 distinct CDR3 sequences, more than 50% found once. Treatment given: approximately nine-day PBMC culture with coronavirus spike peptide pools or control peptides (ViraFEST assay). The starting material was CD4+ T cells from blood, cultured in vitro, obtained before SARS-CoV-2 vaccination. These receptors were obtained from a human donor who had recovered from COVID-19.

V is TRBV20-1 and J is TRBJ2-7; 9 nucleotides line up with TRBD1. Germline V gene sequence: CDR1 DFQATT, CDR2 SNEGSKA (reference sequence). Trimming at V came to 1 base and at J to 4 bases, leaving 11 bases not matched to a gene. The CDR3 contains 16 residues. DNA for the CDR3: TGCAGTGCTAGAGGGGGTGGGACAGGGTTTACGTACGAGCAGTACTTC. Encoded protein: CSARGGGTGFTYEQYF.

This clonotype was detected a few times. The CDR3 DNA reads TGTGCCAGCAGTTTATTTACTCTGTCCGAGCAGTACTTC. It codes for CASSLFTLSEQYF. The chain carries TRBV12-3 or TRBV12-4 and TRBJ2-7; D is unresolved. The CDR3 runs 13 residues. Trimming pared 2 bases from V and 6 bases from J, leaving 11 bases between.

CDR3 sequence: CASSFSGTGIGETQYF. The CDR3 nucleotides are TGTGCCAGCAGCTTTAGCGGGACAGGAATCGGGGAGACCCAGTACTTC. This chain connects TRBV7-9 to TRBJ2-5; either TRBD1 or TRBD2 may supply D (8 bases each). The CDR3 loop spans 16 amino acids. Trimming left V 3 bases short and J 5 bases short, with 19 bases between. Germline lookup yields CDR1 SEHNR and CDR2 FQNEAQ (reference sequence).

The V call is TRBV27, the J call TRBJ1-1; no clear D. V lost 5 bases to trimming and J lost 2 bases, with 15 bases between them. The CDR3 is 15 residues long. Germline values: CDR1 MNHEY, CDR2 SMNVEV (reference sequence). CDR3 region: CASSPQWTGNTEAFF. The CDR3, as DNA: TGTGCCAGCAGTCCCCAGTGGACCGGCAACACTGAAGCTTTCTTT.

The chain combines TRBV2 with TRBJ2-1; unclear D gene. Per the germline V gene, CDR1 is SNHLY and CDR2 is FYNNEI. This CDR3 has 13 residues. Trimming took off 4 bases at V and 7 bases at J, with 11 bases between the two ends. The CDR3 region is CASSAHISNEQFF. CDR3 in DNA: TGTGCCAGCAGTGCACACATCAGTAATGAGCAGTTCTTC.

The V and J genes are TRBV20-1 and TRBJ1-2; 7 bases fit TRBD1. J gave up 0 bases and V 5 bases, and 6 bases lay outside the gene matches. The germline V gene has CDR1 DFQATT and CDR2 SNEGSKA (reference sequence). The CDR3 covers 14 residues. CDR3 sequence (DNA): TGCAGTGCTGGTCCCCAGGGGGCTAACTATGGCTACACCTTC. It codes for CSAGPQGANYGYTF.

V usage is TRBV6-2 or TRBV6-3 and J usage is TRBJ2-7, with 10 nucleotides matching TRBD2. Trimming removed 0 bases from V and 2 bases from J; junction bases left unmatched: 1. Germline V lookup: CDR1 MNHEY, CDR2 SVGEGT. CDR3 length: 15 residues. The CDR3 spells CASSYSLAGAYEQYF. The CDR3 DNA reads TGTGCCAGCAGTTACTCCCTAGCGGGAGCCTACGAGCAGTACTTC.

J is TRBJ2-7 and V is TRBV20-1; unclear D gene. V was pared by 6 bases and J by 4 bases, with 13 bases between. The CDR3 extends over 12 amino acids. Looked up from germline, CDR1 is DFQATT and CDR2 is SNEGSKA (reference sequence). CDR3 bases: TGCAGTGCGACCCCTGAGACTTACGAGCAGTACTTC. This gives the protein CSATPETYEQYF.

There are a few counts of this clonotype. The CDR3 loop reads CASSVAGRSYEQYF. DNA for the CDR3: TGTGCCAGCAGTGTGGCAGGACGCTCCTACGAGCAGTACTTC. The rearrangement uses TRBV6-1 and TRBJ2-7; D gene ambiguous. CDR3 length: 14 residues. V was shortened by 4 bases and J by 0 bases, with 10 bases between the two germline ends. CDR1 and CDR2 from the germline V gene are MNHNS and SASEGT.

The chain uses TRBV6-1 and TRBJ1-2, with a weak D call TRBD1 (6 bases). The CDR3 is made up of 15 amino acids. The germline CDR1 and CDR2 sequences are MNHNS and SASEGT. With 5 bases removed from V and 8 bases from J, the gap between germline ends came to 21 bases. CDR3 in DNA: TGTGCCAGCAGTCCGCAGAAAGGGGGGGGAGGCGGCTACACCTTC. Protein product: CASSPQKGGGGGYTF.